These T cell receptor beta chains were read from a single sample in a study of blood T cell repertoires in COVID-19. This table comes from immunoSEQ multiplex PCR, and its TCRdb copy is limited to in-frame clones, with some not included. Here the sample spans about 300,000 clones, 84% being singletons. Sequenced material: peripheral blood. Receptors were obtained from a human donor with COVID-19, enrolled during active disease. The donor label of this sample is uncertain. Both conserved end residues are part of each CDR3. Each record gives: D gene, J gene, clone size, V gene, CDR3 DNA, CDR3 protein. D genes are given only for firm matches. Expanded clones get a size class; other rows say once, few or many, or leave the size out.

d_gene: TRBD1; j_gene: TRBJ2-1; abundance: .; v_gene: TRBV28; CDR3nt: TGTGCCAGCAGGCCCACGGGACAGGGTAACAATGAGCAGTTCTTC; CDR3aa: CASRPTGQGNNEQFF
d_gene: .; j_gene: TRBJ1-1; abundance: .; v_gene: TRBV6-4; CDR3nt: TGTGCCAGCAGTGACTCTGCAGGGGCCACTGAAGCTTTCTTT; CDR3aa: CASSDSAGATEAFF
d_gene: TRBD1; j_gene: TRBJ1-1; abundance: .; v_gene: TRBV9; CDR3nt: TGTGCCAGCAGCGTAGCGGCAGGGGGGCACACTGAAGCTTTCTTT; CDR3aa: CASSVAAGGHTEAFF
d_gene: .; j_gene: TRBJ1-6; abundance: .; v_gene: TRBV28; CDR3nt: TGTGCCAGCAGTTTCAGCTCCTATAATTCACCCCTCCACTTT; CDR3aa: CASSFSSYNSPLHF
d_gene: TRBD2; j_gene: TRBJ2-7; abundance: .; v_gene: TRBV5-8; CDR3nt: TGTGCCAGCAGCGGGGGGACTAGCGGGAGTCGGGACGAGCAGTACTTC; CDR3aa: CASSGGTSGSRDEQYF
d_gene: .; j_gene: TRBJ2-1; abundance: once; v_gene: TRBV30; CDR3nt: TGTGCCTCCTATTGGCAGGGGGGATACAATGAGCAGTTCTTC; CDR3aa: CASYWQGGYNEQFF
d_gene: .; j_gene: TRBJ2-2; abundance: .; v_gene: TRBV9; CDR3nt: TGTGCCAGCAGCGTACACGGCGGAACCACCGGGGAGCTGTTTTTT; CDR3aa: CASSVHGGTTGELFF
d_gene: TRBD1; j_gene: TRBJ2-2; abundance: .; v_gene: TRBV27; CDR3nt: TGTGCCAGCAGAAGACAGGGGGTGGCCGGGGAGCTGTTTTTT; CDR3aa: CASRRQGVAGELFF
d_gene: .; j_gene: TRBJ2-3; abundance: .; v_gene: TRBV28; CDR3nt: TGTGCCAGCAGTGCGGCGTTCGGTACAGATACGCAGTATTTT; CDR3aa: CASSAAFGTDTQYF
d_gene: .; j_gene: TRBJ1-6; abundance: .; v_gene: TRBV5-6; CDR3nt: TGTGCCAGCAGTATATTACCGGGCTCGGAGGATCCCCTCCACTTT; CDR3aa: CASSILPGSEDPLHF
d_gene: TRBD1; j_gene: TRBJ1-5; abundance: .; v_gene: TRBV19; CDR3nt: TGTGCCAGTAGCCCAGGGGGCGGGGGTCAGCCCCAGCATTTT; CDR3aa: CASSPGGGGQPQHF
d_gene: .; j_gene: TRBJ2-6; abundance: many; v_gene: TRBV7-3; CDR3nt: TGTGCCAGCAGCTTAAACCCCGGGACTCCAAGCTCTGGGGCCAACGTCCTGACTTTC; CDR3aa: CASSLNPGTPSSGANVLTF
d_gene: .; j_gene: TRBJ2-1; abundance: few; v_gene: TRBV19; CDR3nt: TGTGCCAGTAGTCCACGGCTTATGAGGAATGAGCAGTTCTTC; CDR3aa: CASSPRLMRNEQFF
d_gene: TRBD2; j_gene: TRBJ2-5; abundance: .; v_gene: TRBV28; CDR3nt: TGTGCCAGCAGTCCCATATGGGGGGGGAGTGGAGAGACCCAGTACTTC; CDR3aa: CASSPIWGGSGETQYF
d_gene: TRBD2; j_gene: TRBJ2-1; abundance: .; v_gene: TRBV18; CDR3nt: TGTGCCAGCTCACCAAGGCGGGAGGCCCACAATGAGCAGTTCTTC; CDR3aa: CASSPRREAHNEQFF
d_gene: .; j_gene: TRBJ1-1; abundance: .; v_gene: TRBV4-3; CDR3nt: TGCGCCAGCAGCCTCGTGATCAGCGGTGGAGGTGAAGCTTTCTTT; CDR3aa: CASSLVISGGGEAFF
d_gene: .; j_gene: TRBJ2-2; abundance: .; v_gene: TRBV12-5; CDR3nt: TGTGCTAGTGGTCTCCCTCAGGGCGGGGAGCTGTTTTTT; CDR3aa: CASGLPQGGELFF
d_gene: .; j_gene: TRBJ1-6; abundance: few; v_gene: TRBV11-2; CDR3nt: TGTGCCAGCAGCCTCGCGTGGGGGGATAATTCACCCCTCCACTTT; CDR3aa: CASSLAWGDNSPLHF
d_gene: .; j_gene: TRBJ2-5; abundance: .; v_gene: TRBV2; CDR3nt: TGTGCCAGCAGTGAAATTCCGGGAGCCTCCTTGGGGACCCAGTACTTC; CDR3aa: CASSEIPGASLGTQYF
d_gene: .; j_gene: TRBJ1-6; abundance: .; v_gene: TRBV5-4; CDR3nt: TGTGCCAGCAGCCACGGAGGGCGGGGTTCGATTTTAAATTCACCCCTCCACTTT; CDR3aa: CASSHGGRGSILNSPLHF
d_gene: TRBD1; j_gene: TRBJ2-5; abundance: .; v_gene: TRBV6-6; CDR3nt: TGTGCCAGCAGTGAGACCGGGACAGGGGATCGGACCCAGTACTTC; CDR3aa: CASSETGTGDRTQYF
d_gene: .; j_gene: TRBJ2-1; abundance: .; v_gene: TRBV20-1; CDR3nt: TGCAGTGCTAGTTCGGCCGGAGGGGCGTACAATGAGCAGTTCTTC; CDR3aa: CSASSAGGAYNEQFF
d_gene: TRBD2; j_gene: TRBJ2-7; abundance: .; v_gene: TRBV2; CDR3nt: TGTGCCAGCAGTGAAGCGGGGACTAGAGCGGGCGTTTACGAGCAGTACTTC; CDR3aa: CASSEAGTRAGVYEQYF
d_gene: TRBD2; j_gene: TRBJ2-7; abundance: many; v_gene: TRBV6-5; CDR3nt: TGTGCCAGCAGTTCCAACGGGGGGGGGATTCTCTACGAGCAGTACTTC; CDR3aa: CASSSNGGGILYEQYF
d_gene: TRBD1; j_gene: TRBJ2-2; abundance: .; v_gene: TRBV5-5; CDR3nt: TGTGCCAGCAGCGCCCCGACAGGGGGCAGCGGGACCGGGGAGCTGTTTTTT; CDR3aa: CASSAPTGGSGTGELFF
d_gene: TRBD1; j_gene: TRBJ2-7; abundance: .; v_gene: TRBV7-2; CDR3nt: TGTGCCAGCAGCTTAGCAGGGACAGATTCCTACGAGCAGTACTTC; CDR3aa: CASSLAGTDSYEQYF
d_gene: TRBD1; j_gene: TRBJ1-6; abundance: once; v_gene: TRBV28; CDR3nt: TGTGCCAGCACCATGCCGGGACAGGGGGTTTTTGGGGCCCTCCACTTT; CDR3aa: CASTMPGQGVFGALHF
d_gene: .; j_gene: TRBJ1-1; abundance: .; v_gene: TRBV7-9; CDR3nt: TGTGCCAGCAGTTCGATGGACAAGAAAGGCCTCTTT; CDR3aa: CASSSMDKKGLF
d_gene: .; j_gene: TRBJ2-7; abundance: .; v_gene: TRBV5-1; CDR3nt: TGCGCCAGCAGCTTGGTACAGGGTTCATGGGAGCAGTACTTC; CDR3aa: CASSLVQGSWEQYF
d_gene: TRBD2; j_gene: TRBJ2-7; abundance: .; v_gene: TRBV7-9; CDR3nt: TGTGCCAGCAGCTTAGCGGGAGGGCCCCCCGACGAGCAGTACTTC; CDR3aa: CASSLAGGPPDEQYF
d_gene: .; j_gene: TRBJ2-3; abundance: .; v_gene: TRBV28; CDR3nt: TGTGCCGGTAGTCCGAATCCTCGCTACGATACGCAGTATTTT; CDR3aa: CAGSPNPRYDTQYF
d_gene: .; j_gene: TRBJ2-3; abundance: .; v_gene: TRBV30; CDR3nt: TGTGCCTGGAGCCCCAGGGCTCCAGATACGCAGTATTTT; CDR3aa: CAWSPRAPDTQYF